Listed here are 12 T cell receptor beta chains from one sample, sequenced in a study of blood T cell repertoires in COVID-19. Sequenced by immunoSEQ multiplex PCR; TCRdb stores in-frame clones only, minus some. The sample carries around 60,000 clones, roughly 80% recorded once. Sample: peripheral blood. These receptor sequences come from a man aged 55 to 70 with COVID-19, enrolled during active disease.

The V and J genes are TRBV21-1 and TRBJ2-1; no DNA check was done on the table's D call, TRBD2. TRBV21-1 is a pseudogene segment. This CDR3 has 17 residues. This chain's CDR3 is CASSKEGPLAACNEQFF. As DNA, the CDR3 is TGTGCCAGCAGCAAAGAGGGCCCACTAGCGGCTTGCAATGAGCAGTTCTTC.

The rearrangement uses TRBV7-2 and TRBJ2-1; maybe TRBD2 (5 bases). Trimming pared 4 bases from V and 3 bases from J, leaving 16 bases between. Germline assignment: CDR1 SGHTA and CDR2 FQGNSA. The CDR3 covers 16 residues. The CDR3 DNA sequence: TGTGCCAGCAGCTGGGCCGGCGGGCTAAACTACAATGAGCAGTTCTTC. It encodes CASSWAGGLNYNEQFF.

The chain recombines TRBV10-2 with TRBJ2-2; a possible D gene is TRBD2 (5 bases). The V and J ends lost 5 bases and 5 bases respectively, with 15 bases between them. Germline V lookup: CDR1 WSHSY, CDR2 SAAADI. This CDR3 spans 15 amino acids. The CDR3 reads CASSIGRFGTGELFF. The CDR3 nucleotides read TGCGCCAGCAGTATAGGGAGATTTGGGACCGGGGAGCTGTTTTTT.

The genes are TRBV9 and TRBJ2-3; 7 bases are shared with TRBD2. Germline V lookup: CDR1 SGDLS, CDR2 YYNGEE. The CDR3 sequence is 16 residues long. J lost 0 bases, V lost 1 base, and 5 bases had no gene match. CDR3 sequence (DNA): TGTGCCAGCAGCGTAACCGGGACTACTAGCACAGATACGCAGTATTTT. Translating it yields CASSVTGTTSTDTQYF.

The CDR3 region is CASSPSQGQTEAFF. CDR3 DNA: TGCGCCAGCAGCCCTTCACAGGGACAGACTGAAGCTTTCTTT. The chain couples TRBV5-1 to TRBJ1-1; 7 positions match TRBD1. The CDR3 spans 14 residues. Unmatched junction bases numbered 8, after V lost 4 bases and J lost 5 bases. Germline V lookup: CDR1 SGHRS, CDR2 YFSETQ. Combining the CDR3 with reference TRBV5-1 and TRBJ1-1 gives the whole variable domain KAGVTQTPRYLIKTRGQQVTLSCSPISGHRSVSWYQQTPGQGLQFLFEYFSETQRNKGNFPGRFSGRQFSNSRSEMNVSTLELGDSALYLCASSPSQGQTEAFFGQGTRLTVV.

The V and J genes are TRBV24-1 and TRBJ1-1; no firm D call. The CDR3 is 13 residues long. CDR1 KGHDR and CDR2 SFDVKD come from the germline V gene. V lost 3 bases, J lost 8 bases, and 12 bases lay in between. The CDR3 nucleotides read TGTGCCACCAGTGATGGACTTTTAGCCGAAGCTTTCTTT. Its protein product is CATSDGLLAEAFF.

The V gene is TRBV2, the J gene TRBJ2-1, with TRBD2 as a possible D gene (7 bases). The CDR3 has 15 amino acids. Trimming shortened V by 7 bases and J by 4 bases, and 17 bases separated the two germline ends. The V gene's germline CDR1 is SNHLY and CDR2 FYNNEI. The CDR3 nucleotides are TGTGCCAGCACCGGCGAGGGGGGGCGATACAATGAGCAGTTCTTC. Residues: CASTGEGGRYNEQFF.

The V and J genes are TRBV11-2 and TRBJ1-4, with 10 nucleotides matching TRBD1. V trimming: 2 bases; J trimming: 8 bases; junction bases outside the gene matches: 5. The CDR3 totals 15 residues. Germline assignment: CDR1 SGHAT and CDR2 FQNNGV. The CDR3 coding sequence is TGTGCCAGCAGCTTATTAGGGACAGGGGCAGAAAAACTGTTTTTT. Translated: CASSLLGTGAEKLFF.

The V gene is TRBV18, the J gene TRBJ1-1, with D possibly TRBD1 on 5 matching bases. Germline V lookup: CDR1 KGHSH, CDR2 LQKENI. V was cut by 4 bases and J by 6 bases, with 12 bases left in between. There are 13 residues in the CDR3. The CDR3 protein is CASSQTVEAEAFF. The CDR3 DNA is TGTGCCAGCTCACAGACAGTTGAAGCTGAAGCTTTCTTT.

The chain joins TRBV25-1 to TRBJ1-2; a possible D gene is TRBD1 (6 bases). The CDR3 totals 15 residues. V was pared by 3 bases and J by 4 bases, with 15 bases between. Germline V gene data show CDR1 as MGHDK and CDR2 as SYGVNS. The CDR3 region has the DNA TGTGCCAGCAGTGAGGGGGACCGGGACATCTATGGCTACACCTTC. Its translation: CASSEGDRDIYGYTF.

The rearrangement joins TRBV7-9 to TRBJ2-3, with D possibly being TRBD1 (5 bases). This CDR3 has 15 residues. Germline V gene data show CDR1 as SEHNR and CDR2 as FQNEAQ (reference sequence). Trimming removed 1 base from V and 3 bases from J, with 11 bases in between. This chain's CDR3 is CASSLDTGLTDTQYF. The CDR3 region has the DNA TGTGCCAGCAGCTTAGATACAGGTCTGACAGATACGCAGTATTTT.

The rearrangement joins TRBV10-3 to TRBJ1-1, with a tentative D call TRBD1 (5 bases). From germline, CDR1 is ENHRY and CDR2 SYGVKD. This CDR3 region has 14 residues. V dropped 4 bases and J dropped 1 base, with 10 bases sitting between them. The CDR3, as DNA: TGTGCCATCAGTGGTACAGGTCAGAACACTGAAGCTTTCTTT. It translates to CAISGTGQNTEAFF.